The 19 T cell receptor beta chains listed next were all sequenced from one sample in a study of molecular identifiers for immune sequencing clone quantification. One entry per CDR3 protein, called by TCRdb with MiXCR from the PCR reads. This table has roughly 10,000 distinct CDR3 sequences, 20% to 25% appearing once. The specimen was naive CD8+ T cells from blood, with Jurkat cell RNA spiked in. The subset is: FACS-sorted CD8+CD4-CCR7+CD45RA+ naive T cells. These TCRs come from a human donor in good health. Some libraries in this study had Jurkat cell RNA spiked in.

By sample fraction, this clonotype is medium-sized. The genes are TRBV7-9 and TRBJ2-7; 8 bases match TRBD1. Germline loops: CDR1 SEHNR, CDR2 FQNEAQ (reference sequence). This CDR3 contains 14 residues. Germline trimming cut 3 bases from V and 4 bases from J; bases unmatched to any gene: 5. The CDR3: CASSLGQVVYEQYF. CDR3 sequence (DNA): TGTGCCAGCAGCTTGGGACAGGTAGTGTACGAGCAGTACTTC.

The genes are TRBV27 and TRBJ1-5; TRBD1 matches 7 bases. V shed 1 base, J shed 3 bases, and the junction held 15 bases outside the gene matches. Germline lookup yields CDR1 MNHEY and CDR2 SMNVEV (reference sequence). This CDR3 is built from 19 residues. For the CDR3, the DNA is TGTGCCAGCAGTTTATTGGGCCTCCGGGACAGCGACCTCAATCAGCCCCAGCATTTT. Protein sequence: CASSLLGLRDSDLNQPQHF.

This clonotype has just a few counts. The rearrangement joins TRBV6-2 or TRBV6-3 to TRBJ2-6; D is unresolved. Trimming cost V 5 bases and J 0 bases, with 11 bases left between them. Germline values: CDR1 MNHEY, CDR2 SVGEGT. The CDR3 has 16 residues. The CDR3 loop is CASSPRADSGANVLTF. The CDR3 DNA sequence: TGTGCCAGCAGTCCCCGGGCCGACTCTGGGGCCAACGTCCTGACTTTC.

This clonotype is medium-sized (0.01 to 0.1%) in the sample. The V and J genes are TRBV5-1 and TRBJ2-1, with 7 bases fitting TRBD2. Germline lookup yields CDR1 SGHRS and CDR2 YFSETQ. The CDR3 totals 15 residues. Germline trimming cut 4 bases from V and 2 bases from J; bases unmatched to any gene: 6. The CDR3 DNA reads as TGCGCCAGCAGCGCACTAGCGCCGGCCTACAATGAGCAGTTCTTC. Protein: CASSALAPAYNEQFF. The complete variable domain, with remaining parts taken from reference TRBV5-1 and TRBJ2-1, reads KAGVTQTPRYLIKTRGQQVTLSCSPISGHRSVSWYQQTPGQGLQFLFEYFSETQRNKGNFPGRFSGRQFSNSRSEMNVSTLELGDSALYLCASSALAPAYNEQFFGPGTRLTVL.

Regarding this clonotype: One base away lies a much larger clone, so this may be a sequencing read error. The chain recombines TRBV29-1 with TRBJ2-1; D may correspond to TRBD1 or TRBD2 (5 bases each). Looked up from germline, CDR1 is SQVTM and CDR2 is ANQGSEA. This CDR3 has 16 residues. V shed 4 bases and J shed 5 bases, with 21 bases lying between them. CDR3 region: CSVVDLRGLTHNEQFF. In DNA form, the CDR3 reads TGCAGCGTTGTAGATCTCCGGGGCTTAACCCACAATGAGCAGTTCTTC.

By sample fraction, this clonotype is medium-sized. An end of the junction does not agree with germline; a read error may underlie this. The chain links TRBV29-1 to TRBJ2-6, with D perhaps TRBD2 (5 bases). This CDR3 is 16 amino acids long. The germline CDR1 and CDR2 sequences are SQVTM and ANQGSEA. CDR3 nucleotides: TGCAGCGTTCAAGAGGGCCCTTTCTCTGGGGCCAACGTCCTGACTTTC. This translates into CSVQEGPFSGANVLTF.

This clonotype was observed at least ten times. This chain links TRBV7-2 with TRBJ2-1; 8 nucleotides line up with TRBD1. This CDR3 spans 15 amino acids. The V gene's germline CDR1 is SGHTA and CDR2 FQGNSA. Trimming at V came to 5 bases and at J to 4 bases, leaving 7 bases not matched to a gene. CDR3 sequence (DNA): TGTGCCAGCAGCCTCGGACAGGGTGGTTACAATGAGCAGTTCTTC. This encodes CASSLGQGGYNEQFF.

In this sample, this clonotype is medium-sized (0.01 to 0.1%). The V call is TRBV28, the J call TRBJ2-3; D assignment may be TRBD1 or TRBD2 (5 bases each). V gave up 6 bases and J gave up 0 bases, with 13 bases separating them. The CDR3 extends over 15 amino acids. Looked up from germline, CDR1 is MDHEN and CDR2 is SYDVKM. CDR3 protein: CASSRFGGSTDTQYF. CDR3 DNA sequence: TGTGCCAGCAGCCGTTTTGGGGGAAGCACAGATACGCAGTATTTT.

This clonotype came up once. This clone may be a read error of a much larger clone one base away. The chain recombines TRBV7-9 with TRBJ2-7; tentatively, D is TRBD2 (6 bases). This CDR3 region has 12 residues. Germline V lookup: CDR1 SEHNR, CDR2 FQNEAQ (reference sequence). In nucleotides, the CDR3 is TGTGCCAGCAGCGCGGGGAACTTCGGGGCGTTCTTC. Protein product: CASSAGNFGAFF. The whole variable domain, filled in from reference TRBV7-9 and TRBJ2-7, reads DTGVSQNPRHKITKRGQNVTFRCDPISEHNRLYWYRQTLGQGPEFLTYFQNEAQLEKSRLLSDRFSAERPKGSFSTLEIQRTEQGDSAMYLCASSAGNFGAFFGPGTRLTVT.

This clonotype ranks as medium-sized (0.01 to 0.1%). The chain links TRBV28 to TRBJ2-1, with no clear D. This CDR3 is built from 14 residues. Looked up from germline, CDR1 is MDHEN and CDR2 is SYDVKM. V lost 3 bases and J lost 9, with 15 bases in between. Here the CDR3 DNA reads TGTGCCAGCAGTTTCTCCCGTAGGGCCGGTGAGCAGTTCTTC. It encodes CASSFSRRAGEQFF.

This clonotype was detected only a few times. With a much larger clone just one base away, this may be a read error. The CDR3 protein is CASSRPGPRERLFF. DNA of the CDR3: TGTGCCAGCAGCAGGCCGGGCCCTAGGGAAAGACTGTTTTTT. The gene calls are TRBV7-6 and TRBJ1-4; D not certain. Germline V gene data show CDR1 as SGHVS and CDR2 as FNYEAQ. The CDR3 extends over 14 amino acids.

The chain links TRBV3-1 to TRBJ2-7, with D tentatively TRBD1 (6 bases). The ends were cut back, 6 bases at V and 1 base at J, with 16 bases in the middle. Germline values: CDR1 LGHDT, CDR2 YNNKEL (reference sequence). The CDR3 loop spans 15 amino acids. CDR3 DNA: TGTGCCAGCAGTCTCACAGGGCCATTATCCTACGAGCAGTACTTC. Its protein is CASSLTGPLSYEQYF.

V is TRBV3-1 and J is TRBJ2-7; 8 bases are shared with TRBD1. CDR3 length equals 19 residues. Germline V gene lookup returns CDR1 LGHDT and CDR2 YNNKEL (reference sequence). V gave up 0 bases and J gave up 4 bases; unmatched junction bases: 17. CDR3 sequence reads: CASSQDPTIRAGGLYEQYF. In DNA, the CDR3 is TGTGCCAGCAGCCAAGATCCCACGATTCGGGCAGGGGGCTTGTACGAGCAGTACTTC.

Relative to its sample, this clonotype is medium-sized. V is TRBV20-1 and J is TRBJ1-5; D not resolved. The CDR3 loop spans 16 amino acids. The ends were cut back, 0 bases at V and 2 bases at J, with 14 bases in the middle. CDR1 is DFQATT, CDR2 SNEGSKA, per germline (reference sequence). CDR3 sequence: CSARDPGQEGNQPQHF. The CDR3 nucleotides read TGCAGTGCTAGAGATCCTGGGCAGGAGGGCAATCAGCCCCAGCATTTT.

The chain carries TRBV4-3 and TRBJ2-5; D is unresolved. V dropped 1 base and J dropped 1 base, with 13 bases sitting between them. The CDR3 length is 16 residues. Germline V gene sequence: CDR1 LGHNA, CDR2 YSLEER. Here the CDR3 DNA reads TGCGCCAGCAGCCAAGGCATGTTAAGTCCCCAAGAGACCCAGTACTTC. Translating it yields CASSQGMLSPQETQYF.

This clonotype is categorized as medium-sized (0.01 to 0.1%). The V gene is TRBV19, the J gene TRBJ2-2, with 8 bases lining up with TRBD2. Germline V gene lookup returns CDR1 LNHDA and CDR2 SQIVND (reference sequence). The junction had 10 bases not matched to a gene; V was cut back by 9 bases and J by 1 base. The CDR3 consists of 16 residues. The CDR3 is CASSLPGLGNTGELFF. The CDR3 DNA sequence: TGTGCCAGCAGCCTCCCGGGACTAGGGAACACCGGGGAGCTGTTTTTT.

The V and J genes are TRBV29-1 and TRBJ1-1; the match to TRBD1 covers 7 bases. After removal of 4 bases from V and 1 base from J, the junction contained 6 bases not matched to a gene. Germline V gene sequence: CDR1 SQVTM, CDR2 ANQGSEA. CDR3 length equals 14 residues. The CDR3 loop is CSVATGQSNTEAFF. In DNA form, the CDR3 reads TGCAGCGTTGCCACGGGACAGTCGAACACTGAAGCTTTCTTT.

This chain joins TRBV2 and TRBJ2-3, with D tentatively TRBD2 (6 bases). This CDR3 spans 15 amino acids. Per germline, CDR1 SNHLY and CDR2 FYNNEI. The V and J ends lost 8 bases and 5 bases respectively, with 20 bases between them. For the CDR3, the DNA is TGTGCCAGCCACACTAGCCTGGAACTACGAGATACGCAGTATTTT. It is translated as CASHTSLELRDTQYF.

This clonotype was seen ten or more times. This sequence joins TRBV5-4 and TRBJ2-7, with D perhaps TRBD1 or TRBD2 (5 bases each). Germline assignment: CDR1 SGHNT and CDR2 YYREEE (reference sequence). Trimming left V 1 base short and J 3 bases short, with 8 bases between. This CDR3 is 13 amino acids long. The CDR3 spells CASSLRDGYEQYF. DNA for the CDR3: TGTGCCAGCAGCTTGAGGGACGGCTACGAGCAGTACTTC.